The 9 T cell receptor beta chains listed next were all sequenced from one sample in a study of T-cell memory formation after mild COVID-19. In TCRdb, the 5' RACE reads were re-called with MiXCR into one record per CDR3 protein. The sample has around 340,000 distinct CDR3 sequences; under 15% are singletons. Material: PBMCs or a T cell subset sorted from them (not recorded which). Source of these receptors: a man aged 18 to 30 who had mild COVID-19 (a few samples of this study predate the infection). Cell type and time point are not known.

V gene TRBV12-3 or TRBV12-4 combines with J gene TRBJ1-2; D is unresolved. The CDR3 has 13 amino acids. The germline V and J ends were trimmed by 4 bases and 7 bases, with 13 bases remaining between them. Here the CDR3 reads CASSYIFQGGYTF. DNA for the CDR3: TGTGCCAGCAGTTACATCTTTCAAGGTGGCTACACCTTC.

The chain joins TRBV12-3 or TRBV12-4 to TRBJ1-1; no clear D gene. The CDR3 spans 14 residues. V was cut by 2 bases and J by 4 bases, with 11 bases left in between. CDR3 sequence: CASSLFGAGTEAFF. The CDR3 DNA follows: TGTGCCAGCAGTTTATTCGGCGCGGGCACTGAAGCTTTCTTT.

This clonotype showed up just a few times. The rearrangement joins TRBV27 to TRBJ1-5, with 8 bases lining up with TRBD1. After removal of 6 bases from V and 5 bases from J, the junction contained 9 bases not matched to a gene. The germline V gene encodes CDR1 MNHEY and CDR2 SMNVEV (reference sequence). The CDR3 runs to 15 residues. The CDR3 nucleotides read TGTGCCAGCAGGGCGTACCGGGACAGGCATCAGCCCCAGCATTTT. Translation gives CASRAYRDRHQPQHF.

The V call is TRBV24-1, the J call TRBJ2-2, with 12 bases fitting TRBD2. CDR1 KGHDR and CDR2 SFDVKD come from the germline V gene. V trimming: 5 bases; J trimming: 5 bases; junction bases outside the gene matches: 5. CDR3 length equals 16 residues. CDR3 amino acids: CATSAGLAGYTGELFF. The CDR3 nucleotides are TGTGCCACCAGTGCTGGACTAGCGGGGTATACCGGGGAGCTGTTTTTT.

CDR3 nucleotide sequence: TGTGCCAGCAGCCAAGCCATGGCCTTGGTTGGTGGCTACACCTTC. It encodes CASSQAMALVGGYTF. The chain joins TRBV14 to TRBJ1-2; no reliable D call. Germline CDR1 reads SGHDN; CDR2 reads FVKESK. CDR3 length: 15 residues. The V gene lost 1 base and the J gene lost 7 bases, with 16 bases spanning the gap.

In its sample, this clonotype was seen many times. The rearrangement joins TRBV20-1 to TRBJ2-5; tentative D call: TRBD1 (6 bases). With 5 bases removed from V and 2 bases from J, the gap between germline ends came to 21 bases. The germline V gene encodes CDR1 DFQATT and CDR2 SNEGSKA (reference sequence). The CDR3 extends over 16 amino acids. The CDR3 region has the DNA TGCAGTGCTCTACCAGCCAGGGGCCACAGACAAGAGACCCAGTACTTC. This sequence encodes CSALPARGHRQETQYF.

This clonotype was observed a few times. DNA for the CDR3: TGTGCCAGCTCACACTCACCGGGACAGGGCATCGGAAACACCATATATTTT. Translation gives CASSHSPGQGIGNTIYF. This chain links TRBV18 with TRBJ1-3, with TRBD1 matching 9 bases. Trimming cost V 4 bases and J 4 bases; bases outside gene matches: 11. The CDR3 loop spans 17 amino acids. Germline values: CDR1 KGHSH, CDR2 LQKENI.

CDR3 DNA sequence: TGTGCCAGCAGTTACATGAGGGCGGCAGAGACCCAGTACTTC. This gives the protein CASSYMRAAETQYF. The chain joins TRBV6-5 to TRBJ2-5; D is possibly TRBD2 (5 bases). The CDR3 has 14 residues. Trimming removed 2 bases at V and 4 bases at J, with 11 bases between. Germline lookup yields CDR1 MNHEY and CDR2 SVGAGI.

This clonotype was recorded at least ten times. The CDR3 nucleotides are TGTGCCAGCAGTACAGGGGGCTTAACTGAAGCTTTCTTT. It codes for CASSTGGLTEAFF. The V and J genes are TRBV2 and TRBJ1-1, with 9 bases matching TRBD1. The CDR3 has 13 amino acids. Germline assignment: CDR1 SNHLY and CDR2 FYNNEI. Germline trimming cut 5 bases from V and 5 bases from J; bases unmatched to any gene: 3.